The source of this T cell receptor beta chain is a study of T cells in Graves' hyperthyroidism and ophthalmopathy. TCR beta CDR3 sequences were amplified from RNA transcripts. The HTBI primer set drove a first-round RT-PCR of the TCR CDR3. TCRdb called the multiplex PCR reads again in MiXCR, with one record for every CDR3 protein. The table records around 600,000 distinct CDR3 sequences, 15% to 18% of them present only once. Germline V gene data show CDR1 as MNHEY and CDR2 as SVGEGT. This CDR3 has 18 residues. The V gene lost 2 bases and the J gene lost 0 bases, with 17 bases spanning the gap. The chain has TRBV6-2 or TRBV6-3 and TRBJ2-1; possible D gene TRBD2, 5 bases. Sequencing used blood. This TCR came from a woman aged 25 to 39 with Graves' hyperthyroidism. As DNA, the CDR3 is TGTGCCAGCAGTTACAACCCTGGCGGGTGGAGCTCCTACAATGAGCAGTTCTTC. Translating gives CASSYNPGGWSSYNEQFF.